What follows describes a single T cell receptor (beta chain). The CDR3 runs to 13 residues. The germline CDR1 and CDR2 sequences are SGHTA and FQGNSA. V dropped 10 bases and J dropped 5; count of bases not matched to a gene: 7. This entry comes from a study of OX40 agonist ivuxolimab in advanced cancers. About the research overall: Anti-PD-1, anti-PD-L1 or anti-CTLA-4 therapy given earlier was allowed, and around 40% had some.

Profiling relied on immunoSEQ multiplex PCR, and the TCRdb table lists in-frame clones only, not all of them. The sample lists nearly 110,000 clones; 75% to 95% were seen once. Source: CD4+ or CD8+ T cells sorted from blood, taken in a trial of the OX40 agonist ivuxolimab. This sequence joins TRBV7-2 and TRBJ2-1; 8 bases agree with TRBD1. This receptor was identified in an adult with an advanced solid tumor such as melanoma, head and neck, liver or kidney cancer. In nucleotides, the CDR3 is TGTGCCACCGGGACAGGCATTGACAATGAGCAGTTCTTC. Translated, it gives CATGTGIDNEQFF.